A selection of T cell receptor beta chains follows, all from one sample in a study of blood T cell repertoires in COVID-19. Libraries were prepared by immunoSEQ multiplex PCR; TCRdb keeps only in-frame clonotypes and omits some of them. Among 35,000 to 50,000 clones listed, about nine tenths were seen once. The specimen sequenced was peripheral blood. Receptors originate from a man between 65 and 79 years old with active COVID-19. Each CDR3 is given with its conserved first and last residue. The D gene is left open where the match is weak. Size tells how often a clone was seen (once, few, many) or the class of an expanded clone, and some rows leave it out.

j_call: TRBJ2-3; v_call: TRBV4-3; d_call: TRBD2; clone_size: .; cdr3_aa: CASSLAGRTDTQYF; cdr3_nt: TGCGCCAGCAGCCTAGCGGGACGCACAGATACGCAGTATTTT
j_call: TRBJ1-1; v_call: TRBV19; d_call: .; clone_size: .; cdr3_aa: CASQRGSLVNTEAFF; cdr3_nt: TGTGCCAGTCAAAGGGGATCACTCGTGAACACTGAAGCTTTCTTT
j_call: TRBJ2-7; v_call: TRBV25-1; d_call: .; clone_size: .; cdr3_aa: CASSVRQGGYEQYF; cdr3_nt: TGTGCCAGCAGTGTTCGGCAGGGTGGGTACGAGCAGTACTTC
j_call: TRBJ1-5; v_call: TRBV4-3; d_call: .; clone_size: .; cdr3_aa: CASSRSSYSNQPQHF; cdr3_nt: TGCGCCAGCAGCCGTAGCTCGTATAGCAATCAGCCCCAGCATTTT
j_call: TRBJ1-1; v_call: TRBV19; d_call: .; clone_size: .; cdr3_aa: CASSSGRQEGNTEAFF; cdr3_nt: TGTGCCAGTAGTAGCGGGAGACAGGAGGGAAACACTGAAGCTTTCTTT
j_call: TRBJ2-4; v_call: TRBV5-6; d_call: .; clone_size: .; cdr3_aa: CASSLQGNIQYF; cdr3_nt: TGTGCCAGCAGCTTGCAGGGAAACATTCAGTACTTC
j_call: TRBJ1-5; v_call: TRBV28; d_call: .; clone_size: few; cdr3_aa: CASSLQEPQHF; cdr3_nt: TGTGCCAGCAGTCTCCAGGAGCCCCAGCATTTT
j_call: TRBJ2-3; v_call: TRBV6-2/TRBV6-3; d_call: TRBD2; clone_size: .; cdr3_aa: CASSFSGGLSDTQYF; cdr3_nt: TGTGCCAGCAGTTTTAGCGGGGGGCTGTCAGATACGCAGTATTTT
j_call: TRBJ2-1; v_call: TRBV6-6; d_call: .; clone_size: once; cdr3_aa: CASSYLQGSEQFF; cdr3_nt: TGTGCCAGCAGTTACTTACAGGGATCTGAGCAGTTCTTC
j_call: TRBJ2-1; v_call: TRBV6-2/TRBV6-3; d_call: TRBD1; clone_size: .; cdr3_aa: CASSYRTGTGGFF; cdr3_nt: TGTGCCAGCAGTTATAGAACCGGGACAGGGGGATTCTTC
j_call: TRBJ2-1; v_call: TRBV5-4; d_call: TRBD1; clone_size: once; cdr3_aa: CASSPFGQGKGNEQFF; cdr3_nt: TGTGCCAGCAGCCCCTTTGGACAGGGGAAGGGCAATGAGCAGTTCTTC
j_call: TRBJ1-5; v_call: TRBV19; d_call: .; clone_size: .; cdr3_aa: CASSIIPGQRSNQPQHF; cdr3_nt: TGTGCCAGTAGTATAATCCCAGGGCAGAGAAGCAATCAGCCCCAGCATTTT
j_call: TRBJ1-4; v_call: TRBV15; d_call: TRBD1; clone_size: .; cdr3_aa: CATSRPTGAGEKLFF; cdr3_nt: TGTGCCACCAGCAGACCGACAGGGGCTGGAGAAAAACTGTTTTTT
j_call: TRBJ2-3; v_call: TRBV28; d_call: .; clone_size: once; cdr3_aa: CASSFSRGLGDNTQYF; cdr3_nt: TGTGCCAGCAGTTTTAGCCGGGGTCTGGGCGACAATACGCAGTATTTT
j_call: TRBJ2-1; v_call: TRBV28; d_call: TRBD2; clone_size: .; cdr3_aa: CASRSGLAGPYNEQFF; cdr3_nt: TGTGCCAGCAGGAGCGGCTTAGCGGGTCCCTACAATGAGCAGTTCTTC
j_call: TRBJ1-2; v_call: TRBV28; d_call: .; clone_size: .; cdr3_aa: CASSPPPHGQKGYTF; cdr3_nt: TGTGCCAGCAGTCCCCCACCGCACGGACAGAAGGGCTACACCTTC
j_call: TRBJ1-6; v_call: TRBV6-4; d_call: .; clone_size: once; cdr3_aa: CASSAAPGNSPLHF; cdr3_nt: TGTGCCAGCAGTGCGGCCCCAGGAAATTCACCCCTCCACTTT
j_call: TRBJ2-2; v_call: TRBV4-1; d_call: TRBD1; clone_size: few; cdr3_aa: CASSNQQGAGELFF; cdr3_nt: TGCGCCAGCAGCAACCAACAGGGGGCCGGGGAGCTGTTTTTT
j_call: TRBJ1-2; v_call: TRBV9; d_call: .; clone_size: .; cdr3_aa: CASSATLADGPGYGYTF; cdr3_nt: TGTGCCAGCAGCGCCACACTAGCCGACGGACCAGGTTATGGCTACACCTTC
j_call: TRBJ1-5; v_call: TRBV20-1; d_call: TRBD1; clone_size: .; cdr3_aa: CSASPGQGNQPQHF; cdr3_nt: TGCAGTGCTAGTCCCGGACAGGGTAATCAGCCCCAGCATTTT
j_call: TRBJ2-2; v_call: TRBV7-9; d_call: TRBD2; clone_size: .; cdr3_aa: CASSERSGGRPGDTGELFF; cdr3_nt: TGTGCCAGCAGCGAACGTAGCGGGGGGCGGCCTGGGGACACCGGGGAGCTGTTTTTT
j_call: TRBJ2-7; v_call: TRBV19; d_call: .; clone_size: once; cdr3_aa: CASSIFGQGNNEQYF; cdr3_nt: TGTGCCAGTAGTATATTCGGGCAGGGAAACAACGAGCAGTACTTC
j_call: TRBJ2-7; v_call: TRBV27; d_call: .; clone_size: .; cdr3_aa: CASSPQGTATLGEQYF; cdr3_nt: TGTGCCAGCAGCCCACAGGGTACAGCGACTCTCGGCGAGCAGTACTTC
j_call: TRBJ2-1; v_call: TRBV10-1; d_call: TRBD2; clone_size: once; cdr3_aa: CASSGIAGVNEQFF; cdr3_nt: TGCGCCAGCAGTGGGATAGCGGGGGTTAATGAGCAGTTCTTC
j_call: TRBJ2-5; v_call: TRBV3-1/TRBV3-2; d_call: .; clone_size: .; cdr3_aa: CASSQDWGGRETQYF; cdr3_nt: TGTGCCAGCAGCCAAGATTGGGGGGGCCGTGAGACCCAGTACTTC
j_call: TRBJ1-1; v_call: TRBV7-3; d_call: .; clone_size: .; cdr3_aa: CASSQGQNTEAFF; cdr3_nt: TGTGCCAGCAGCCAAGGACAGAACACTGAAGCTTTCTTT
j_call: TRBJ2-2; v_call: TRBV5-4; d_call: TRBD2; clone_size: once; cdr3_aa: CASRPTGLAPFTGELFF; cdr3_nt: TGTGCCAGCAGACCTACAGGACTAGCACCTTTTACCGGGGAGCTGTTTTTT
j_call: TRBJ2-5; v_call: TRBV2; d_call: .; clone_size: .; cdr3_aa: CASRMGGGPSQETQYF; cdr3_nt: TGTGCCAGCAGGATGGGGGGGGGCCCCTCCCAAGAGACCCAGTACTTC
j_call: TRBJ2-1; v_call: TRBV5-1; d_call: TRBD2; clone_size: .; cdr3_aa: CASSRLGTSGGPRNEQFF; cdr3_nt: TGCGCCAGCAGCCGACTTGGGACTAGCGGGGGCCCTAGGAATGAGCAGTTCTTC
j_call: TRBJ1-5; v_call: TRBV28; d_call: TRBD1; clone_size: .; cdr3_aa: CASRPGQGEQPQHF; cdr3_nt: TGTGCCAGCAGACCGGGACAGGGAGAACAGCCCCAGCATTTT
j_call: TRBJ1-6; v_call: TRBV12-3/TRBV12-4; d_call: TRBD1; clone_size: .; cdr3_aa: CASQTGVNSPLHF; cdr3_nt: TGTGCCAGCCAGACAGGGGTTAATTCACCCCTCCACTTT
j_call: TRBJ2-3; v_call: TRBV7-9; d_call: .; clone_size: .; cdr3_aa: CASKQGFSTDTQYF; cdr3_nt: TGTGCCAGCAAACAGGGCTTTAGCACAGATACGCAGTATTTT
j_call: TRBJ2-5; v_call: TRBV27; d_call: .; clone_size: .; cdr3_aa: CASSGGGGGAEPQETQYF; cdr3_nt: TGTGCCAGCAGTGGGGGAGGAGGGGGGGCCGAGCCCCAAGAGACCCAGTACTTC
j_call: TRBJ2-2; v_call: TRBV11-2; d_call: TRBD1; clone_size: once; cdr3_aa: CASSLTGQAGGGELFF; cdr3_nt: TGTGCCAGCAGCTTAACGGGACAGGCCGGCGGCGGGGAGCTGTTTTTT
j_call: TRBJ1-6; v_call: TRBV5-1; d_call: TRBD1; clone_size: once; cdr3_aa: CASSEGQLNNSPLHF; cdr3_nt: TGCGCCAGCAGCGAGGGACAGCTGAATAATTCACCCCTCCACTTT
j_call: TRBJ2-7; v_call: TRBV7-2; d_call: TRBD2; clone_size: .; cdr3_aa: CASSLRGGYEQYF; cdr3_nt: TGTGCCAGCAGCTTACGGGGGGGCTACGAGCAGTACTTC
j_call: TRBJ2-3; v_call: TRBV6-1; d_call: .; clone_size: .; cdr3_aa: CASSEGGQGTDTQYF; cdr3_nt: TGTGCCAGCAGTGAAGGGGGGCAGGGGACAGATACGCAGTATTTT
j_call: TRBJ1-5; v_call: TRBV19; d_call: .; clone_size: .; cdr3_aa: CASSIVTDQPQHF; cdr3_nt: TGTGCCAGTAGTATTGTGACAGATCAGCCCCAGCATTTT
j_call: TRBJ1-4; v_call: TRBV18; d_call: TRBD1; clone_size: .; cdr3_aa: CASSPGQGNEKLFF; cdr3_nt: TGTGCCAGCTCACCGGGACAGGGTAATGAAAAACTGTTTTTT
j_call: TRBJ2-7; v_call: TRBV7-9; d_call: .; clone_size: few; cdr3_aa: CASSFYGDSYEQYF; cdr3_nt: TGTGCCAGCAGCTTTTACGGGGACTCCTACGAGCAGTACTTC
j_call: TRBJ2-7; v_call: TRBV28; d_call: TRBD2; clone_size: .; cdr3_aa: CASSSGTSGGRYEQYF; cdr3_nt: TGTGCCAGCAGTTCTGGGACTAGCGGGGGTAGGTACGAGCAGTACTTC
j_call: TRBJ2-7; v_call: TRBV10-3; d_call: TRBD2; clone_size: .; cdr3_aa: CAINFGEGRYEQYF; cdr3_nt: TGTGCCATCAACTTTGGGGAGGGGAGATACGAGCAGTACTTC
j_call: TRBJ2-1; v_call: TRBV5-4; d_call: TRBD2; clone_size: .; cdr3_aa: CASSLASGPGRSNEQFF; cdr3_nt: TGTGCCAGCAGCTTGGCTAGCGGACCCGGAAGGAGTAATGAGCAGTTCTTC
j_call: TRBJ1-2; v_call: TRBV19; d_call: .; clone_size: .; cdr3_aa: CASSRGSENYGYTF; cdr3_nt: TGTGCCAGTAGTAGGGGCAGCGAAAACTATGGCTACACCTTC
j_call: TRBJ1-4; v_call: TRBV5-1; d_call: .; clone_size: .; cdr3_aa: CASSLGRVATNEKLFF; cdr3_nt: TGCGCCAGCAGCTTGGGCCGAGTTGCAACTAATGAAAAACTGTTTTTT
j_call: TRBJ1-5; v_call: TRBV6-6; d_call: TRBD1; clone_size: .; cdr3_aa: CASGAGGDFNNQPQHF; cdr3_nt: TGTGCCAGCGGGGCAGGGGGCGACTTTAACAATCAGCCCCAGCATTTT
j_call: TRBJ2-2; v_call: TRBV19; d_call: TRBD1; clone_size: .; cdr3_aa: CASSEKTGRTGELFF; cdr3_nt: TGTGCCAGTAGTGAGAAGACAGGGCGCACCGGGGAGCTGTTTTTT
j_call: TRBJ2-6; v_call: TRBV4-1; d_call: .; clone_size: .; cdr3_aa: CASSQDVDTGYGANVLTF; cdr3_nt: TGCGCCAGCAGCCAAGACGTGGACACGGGTTACGGGGCCAACGTCCTGACTTTC
j_call: TRBJ1-2; v_call: TRBV11-2; d_call: .; clone_size: .; cdr3_aa: CASSLDLGGNGYTF; cdr3_nt: TGTGCCAGCAGCTTAGATCTGGGGGGGAATGGCTACACCTTC
j_call: TRBJ1-4; v_call: TRBV5-8; d_call: .; clone_size: .; cdr3_aa: CASSLLDEKLFF; cdr3_nt: TGTGCCAGCAGCTTGTTAGATGAAAAACTGTTTTTT
j_call: TRBJ1-5; v_call: TRBV21-1; d_call: .; clone_size: .; cdr3_aa: CASSKVGGVQPQHF; cdr3_nt: TGTGCCAGCAGCAAAGTTGGGGGCGTTCAGCCCCAGCATTTT
j_call: TRBJ1-6; v_call: TRBV3-1/TRBV3-2; d_call: TRBD1; clone_size: .; cdr3_aa: CASSQGGTDNSPLHF; cdr3_nt: TGTGCCAGCAGCCAAGGCGGGACAGATAATTCACCCCTCCACTTT
j_call: TRBJ1-1; v_call: TRBV2; d_call: .; clone_size: once; cdr3_aa: CASSEEQGTAEAFF; cdr3_nt: TGTGCCAGCAGTGAAGAACAGGGAACGGCTGAAGCTTTCTTT
j_call: TRBJ2-1; v_call: TRBV27; d_call: TRBD2; clone_size: .; cdr3_aa: CASSSMTSGGYNEQFF; cdr3_nt: TGTGCCAGCAGTTCGATGACTAGCGGGGGATACAATGAGCAGTTCTTC
j_call: TRBJ2-7; v_call: TRBV6-1; d_call: TRBD1; clone_size: .; cdr3_aa: CASSEETGASSYEQYF; cdr3_nt: TGTGCCAGCAGTGAAGAAACAGGGGCTAGCTCCTACGAGCAGTACTTC
j_call: TRBJ1-6; v_call: TRBV6-5; d_call: .; clone_size: .; cdr3_aa: CASSPAGNNSPLHF; cdr3_nt: TGTGCCAGCAGTCCTGCGGGTAATAATTCACCCCTCCACTTT
j_call: TRBJ2-7; v_call: TRBV7-6; d_call: TRBD1; clone_size: .; cdr3_aa: CASSLLPPAGQGASEQYF; cdr3_nt: TGTGCCAGCAGCTTATTGCCCCCCGCGGGACAGGGGGCGTCTGAGCAGTACTTC
j_call: TRBJ1-2; v_call: TRBV9; d_call: TRBD1; clone_size: .; cdr3_aa: CASSVGQGGGYTF; cdr3_nt: TGTGCCAGCAGCGTAGGGCAGGGGGGTGGCTACACCTTC
j_call: TRBJ1-1; v_call: TRBV28; d_call: .; clone_size: .; cdr3_aa: CASSVPGNTEAFF; cdr3_nt: TGTGCCAGCAGTGTCCCCGGGAACACTGAAGCTTTCTTT
j_call: TRBJ2-7; v_call: TRBV25-1; d_call: .; clone_size: .; cdr3_aa: CASSVSGGYEQYF; cdr3_nt: TGTGCCAGCAGTGTATCAGGGGGGTACGAGCAGTACTTC